These 25 T cell receptor beta chains were all obtained from the same sample, sequenced in a study of cytomegalovirus exposure and HLA in healthy donors. Amplification used 60 Vbeta primers and 13 Jbeta primers. The data were produced by immunoSEQ multiplex PCR, yet TCRdb's version contains in-frame clones alone and is incomplete. Among approximately 120,000 clones listed, 75% to 85% were seen once. The sample was PBMCs. The receptors stem from a man aged 25 to 40 in good health and CMV-seropositive.

The CDR3 region is CASSPGRRGNEQFF. In DNA, the CDR3 is TGTGCCAGCAGCCCCGGGCGGCGGGGTAATGAGCAGTTCTTC. This chain joins TRBV2 and TRBJ2-1; D perhaps matches TRBD2 (6 bases). V shed 6 bases and J shed 7 bases, with 16 bases lying between them. Germline-derived CDR1 and CDR2 are SNHLY and FYNNEI. The CDR3 runs to 14 residues.

The chain couples TRBV27 to TRBJ1-2; 12 positions agree with TRBD1. This CDR3 contains 17 residues. J was trimmed by 0 bases and V by 5 bases; bases with no gene match: 7. Germline CDR1 reads MNHEY; CDR2 reads SMNVEV (reference sequence). The CDR3 region has the DNA TGTGCCAGCAGTCTCAGGGGACAGGGGGCGGCTAACTATGGCTACACCTTC. Translation gives CASSLRGQGAANYGYTF.

This clone was detected only a few times. The CDR3 coding sequence is TGTGCCAGCAGACCACTAGCGGTCCCCTCCTACGAGCAGTACTTC. This codes for CASRPLAVPSYEQYF. This rearrangement joins TRBV6-1 to TRBJ2-7, with 8 bases identical to TRBD2. V lost 6 bases to trimming and J lost 0 bases; unmatched junction nucleotides: 7. Germline V CDR1 and CDR2: MNHNS, SASEGT. The CDR3 runs 15 residues.

The V call is TRBV28, the J call TRBJ2-7, with D possibly TRBD2 on 5 matching bases. CDR3 length equals 15 residues. CDR1 and CDR2 (germline): MDHEN, SYDVKM. The germline V and J ends were trimmed by 4 bases and 5 bases, with 18 bases remaining between them. The CDR3 nucleotides are TGTGCCAGCAGTTCCATGACATTCTTGAGGGACGAGCAGTACTTC. Residues: CASSSMTFLRDEQYF.

The chain is built from TRBV6-5 and TRBJ1-6, with no clear D. The CDR3 contains 14 residues. From germline, CDR1 is MNHEY and CDR2 SVGAGI. Trimming left V 7 bases short and J 7 bases short, with 14 bases between. CDR3 coding DNA: TGTGCCAGCAATACAAAGACAAGAAATTCACCCCTCCACTTT. It translates to CASNTKTRNSPLHF.

The chain carries TRBV2 and TRBJ2-5; weak D call: TRBD1 (5 bases). Germline CDR1 and CDR2: SNHLY and FYNNEI. The ends were cut back, 7 bases at V and 7 bases at J, with 10 bases in the middle. This CDR3 comprises 11 residues. This CDR3 reads CASIFQGTQYF. The CDR3 coding sequence is TGTGCCAGCATTTTTCAGGGGACCCAGTACTTC.

The rearrangement uses TRBV7-2 and TRBJ2-7; 7 bases match TRBD1. The V gene's germline CDR1 is SGHTA and CDR2 FQGNSA. The trim removed 1 base at V and 7 bases at J, leaving 10 bases unmatched. This CDR3 comprises 15 residues. The DNA for the CDR3 is TGTGCCAGCAGCTTAGATGGGGACAGACCTTTGGAGCAGTACTTC. Translation gives CASSLDGDRPLEQYF.

The gene calls are TRBV5-1 and TRBJ1-1; 9 bases agree with TRBD1. Per germline, CDR1 SGHRS and CDR2 YFSETQ. The CDR3 runs to 15 residues. Trimming at V came to 4 bases and at J to 3 bases, leaving 7 bases not matched to a gene. The CDR3 sequence: CASSQIRDRDTEAFF. CDR3 nucleotide sequence: TGCGCCAGCAGCCAAATCCGGGACAGGGACACTGAAGCTTTCTTT. Full variable domain (remainder filled in from reference TRBV5-1 and TRBJ1-1): KAGVTQTPRYLIKTRGQQVTLSCSPISGHRSVSWYQQTPGQGLQFLFEYFSETQRNKGNFPGRFSGRQFSNSRSEMNVSTLELGDSALYLCASSQIRDRDTEAFFGQGTRLTVV.

The chain joins TRBV5-6 to TRBJ1-2; 8 positions agree with TRBD1. Germline V gene sequence: CDR1 SGHDT, CDR2 YYEEEE. The CDR3 contains 15 residues. Unmatched junction bases numbered 8, after V lost 4 bases and J lost 3 bases. The CDR3 bases are TGTGCCAGCAGCCCTCAAGGGACAGGCGACTATGGCTACACCTTC. Translating it yields CASSPQGTGDYGYTF.

The V gene is TRBV27, the J gene TRBJ1-2, with TRBD1 as a possible D gene (6 bases). Trimming cost V 6 bases and J 4 bases, with 15 bases left between them. Germline lookup yields CDR1 MNHEY and CDR2 SMNVEV (reference sequence). The CDR3 has 14 residues. The DNA of the CDR3 is TGTGCCAGCAGAGATACACAGGGATCCTATGGCTACACCTTC. Its protein product is CASRDTQGSYGYTF.

The rearrangement links TRBV5-1 to TRBJ2-3; 7 nucleotides line up with TRBD1. Looked up from germline, CDR1 is SGHRS and CDR2 is YFSETQ. The CDR3 covers 17 residues. V shed 1 base, J shed 5 bases, and the junction held 13 bases outside the gene matches. The CDR3 nucleotides read TGCGCCAGCAGCTTGAAGTGGACGAACAGGGACAGAGATACGCAGTATTTT. Its protein is CASSLKWTNRDRDTQYF.

The rearrangement joins TRBV10-1 to TRBJ2-7; the match to TRBD1 covers 11 bases. Germline V gene data show CDR1 as WNHNN and CDR2 as SYGVQD (reference sequence). The J segment lost 4 bases and the V segment lost 0 bases, leaving 2 bases of the junction unmatched. CDR3 length: 15 amino acids. The CDR3 region has the DNA TGCGCCAGCAGTGAGTCGGGGGACAGGGGGTACGAGCAGTACTTC. Protein sequence: CASSESGDRGYEQYF.

The gene calls are TRBV9 and TRBJ1-2, with D perhaps matching TRBD1 (5 bases). CDR1 and CDR2 from the germline V gene are SGDLS and YYNGEE. There are 15 residues in the CDR3. With 3 bases removed from V and 1 base from J, the gap between germline ends came to 13 bases. This CDR3 reads CASSAKGQVNYGYTF. DNA for the CDR3: TGTGCCAGCAGCGCAAAGGGGCAGGTTAACTATGGCTACACCTTC.

The DNA of the CDR3 is TGTGCCAGCAGCCTCGGTGATCAGGGGGCCTCCTACAATGAGCAGTTCTTC. It yields the protein CASSLGDQGASYNEQFF. The chain employs TRBV7-3 and TRBJ2-1; 8 bases line up with TRBD1. V lost 5 bases to trimming and J lost 0 bases; unmatched junction nucleotides: 9. This CDR3 has 17 amino acids. Looked up from germline, CDR1 is SGHTA and CDR2 is FQGTGA.

The DNA for the CDR3 is TGTGCCAGCAGCTTGGGAGGGCGTTCCTACAATGAGCAGTTCTTC. This codes for CASSLGGRSYNEQFF. This chain uses TRBV5-8 with TRBJ2-1, with a tentative D call TRBD2 (5 bases). Germline CDR1 reads SGHTS; CDR2 reads YDEGEE. With 0 bases removed from V and 1 base from J, the gap between germline ends came to 8 bases. This CDR3 comprises 15 residues.

J is TRBJ1-4 and V is TRBV7-2, with D perhaps TRBD1 (5 bases). The CDR3 spans 14 residues. V lost 6 bases to trimming and J lost 6 bases, with 14 bases between them. The germline V gene has CDR1 SGHTA and CDR2 FQGNSA. The CDR3 is CASSLRGLDEKLFF. The CDR3 nucleotides are TGTGCCAGCAGTCTGAGGGGACTGGATGAAAAACTGTTTTTT.

The table lists this clone with a count of one. The CDR3: CASRNRGDTQYF. The CDR3 coding sequence is TGTGCCAGCAGAAACAGGGGGGATACGCAGTATTTT. The J gene is TRBJ2-3, the V gene TRBV6-1; 8 positions agree with TRBD1. Germline CDR1 reads MNHNS; CDR2 reads SASEGT. The length of the CDR3 is 12 residues. V shed 6 bases, J shed 6 bases, and the junction held 2 bases outside the gene matches.

The J gene is TRBJ1-1, the V gene TRBV10-2; 8 nucleotides agree with TRBD1. The ends lost 6 bases at V and 5 bases at J; junction bases unmatched: 5. This CDR3 comprises 13 residues. Looked up from germline, CDR1 is WSHSY and CDR2 is SAAADI. The CDR3: CASRPGGLTEAFF. CDR3 nucleotides: TGCGCCAGCAGGCCAGGGGGCCTAACTGAAGCTTTCTTT.

About this clone itself: The germline gene is not matched at one end of the junction; a read error may be the cause. The chain employs TRBV5-1 and TRBJ2-6; the D gene is possibly TRBD1 (5 bases). The CDR3 runs to 18 residues. Germline V CDR1 and CDR2: SGHRS, YFSETQ. CDR3 sequence: CASSLSPGYESGANGLTF. The CDR3, as DNA: TGCGCCAGCAGCTTGAGTCCGGGTTACGAGTCTGGGGCCAACGGCCTGACTTTC.

This clone has a handful of counts. CDR3: CASSELGASSQRPMNTEAFF. The CDR3 DNA sequence: TGTGCCAGCAGTGAATTGGGGGCGAGTAGTCAACGCCCCATGAACACTGAAGCTTTCTTT. The J gene is TRBJ1-1, the V gene TRBV2, with D possibly matching TRBD1 (6 bases). This CDR3 spans 20 amino acids. Trimming cost V 2 bases and J 0 bases, with 25 bases left between them. Germline CDR1 is SNHLY and CDR2 is FYNNEI.

This chain uses TRBV5-6 with TRBJ1-5; TRBD1 matches 8 bases. The CDR3 is made up of 14 amino acids. From germline, CDR1 is SGHDT and CDR2 YYEEEE. With 4 bases clipped from V and 6 bases from J, the junction kept 6 bases outside the gene matches. CDR3 bases: TGTGCCAGCAGCCAAAACAGGGGGGCTCAGCCCCAGCATTTT. It specifies CASSQNRGAQPQHF.

This chain connects TRBV5-1 to TRBJ1-1; possible D gene TRBD1, 6 bases. V lost 3 bases, J lost 4 bases, and 19 bases lay in between. CDR3 size: 16 residues. Germline values: CDR1 SGHRS, CDR2 YFSETQ. This chain's CDR3 is CASSWGRDTDVTEAFF. CDR3 nucleotide sequence: TGCGCCAGCAGCTGGGGTAGGGACACGGACGTCACTGAAGCTTTCTTT.

V and J are TRBV11-3 and TRBJ2-2; the match to TRBD1 covers 9 bases. CDR3 size: 15 residues. The V gene's germline CDR1 is SGHNT and CDR2 YENEEA. Trimming removed 5 bases from V and 7 bases from J; junction bases left unmatched: 8. DNA for the CDR3: TGTGCCAGCAGCCCTGGACAGGGGATAATCGGGGAGCTGTTTTTT. It is translated as CASSPGQGIIGELFF.

The V gene is TRBV7-9, the J gene TRBJ1-1, with TRBD1 as a possible D gene (5 bases). CDR1 is SEHNR, CDR2 FQNEAQ, per germline (reference sequence). The CDR3 loop spans 15 amino acids. V was trimmed by 2 bases and J by 0 bases, leaving 10 bases between them. The CDR3 sequence is CASSLLTDMNTEAFF. Written as DNA, the CDR3 is TGTGCCAGCAGCTTATTGACAGATATGAACACTGAAGCTTTCTTT.

The chain recombines TRBV28 with TRBJ2-3; 15 bases agree with TRBD2. The CDR3 sequence is 16 residues long. CDR1 MDHEN and CDR2 SYDVKM come from the germline V gene. V lost 2 bases, J lost 5 bases, and 2 bases stayed unmatched. CDR3 nucleotides: TGTGCCAGCAGTTTAGGGACTAGCGGGGGGTTAGATACGCAGTATTTT. This gives the protein CASSLGTSGGLDTQYF. The full variable domain, in which reference TRBV28 and TRBJ2-3 provide the parts outside the CDR3, is DVKVTQSSRYLVKRTGEKVFLECVQDMDHENMFWYRQDPGLGLRLIYFSYDVKMKEKGDIPEGYSVSREKKERFSLILESASTNQTSMYLCASSLGTSGGLDTQYFGPGTRLTVL.